This paragraph reports one T cell receptor beta chain. The antigen it binds to is not known. Base-call qualities are not available, and no considerably larger clone is one nucleotide away. This entry is derived from a study of T cells in localized non-small cell lung cancer (dated by TCRdb to the early 2020s). Background on the whole study: T cell repertoires of about 240 early-stage NSCLC patients were analyzed, with tumors being compared against uninvolved tumor-adjacent lungs. The cohort was made up of around 240 treatment-naive NSCLC patients whose localized lung tumors had been resected. A mean age of about 66 years was recorded for the NSCLC patients, of whom around 120 were male and 95 to 110 were female.

V is reduced by 5 bases and J by 0 bases, leaving a spacing of 7 bases between them. The CDR3 has 13 amino acids, counting the end cysteine and phenylalanine. Here the CDR3 DNA is all that survives: 39 bases in frame from base 1. From a lookup of the germline V gene, CDR1 and CDR2 are SGHDN and FVKESK. At diagnosis, peripheral blood, uninvolved tumor-adjacent lung and tumor were collected and stored as a combination of fresh-frozen and FFPE material. For TCR repertoire profiling, the blood samples were analyzed as peripheral blood mononuclear cells. General study outcomes and caveats: Because the study design was exploratory, TCR variables were selected using unadjusted p-values without false-discovery rate correction. Because multi-region tumor sequencing was not done, intratumor heterogeneity could not be ruled out. Higher T cell density in blood was associated with longer overall survival, whereas higher clonality in adjacent lung was associated with shorter survival. Uninvolved tumor-adjacent lung showed the highest T cell clonality, higher than tumor, which suggests more focused antigenic responses in the adjacent lung. A median of around 57 of the top 100 tumor clones were detected in paired uninvolved adjacent lung, and 28 of these tumor clones were also found among the top 100 clones of the paired uninvolved adjacent lung.

TCR beta CDR3 regions were sequenced from DNA using the immunoSEQ Assay. In the source study's methods: T cell density was computed as TCR beta template counts normalized to usable DNA estimated by amplifying housekeeping genes. The preseqR package was used to estimate richness by extrapolating to 400,000 templates for PBMC samples and to 120,000 templates for tissue samples. Clonality was defined as one minus Pielou's evenness. Tissue-enriched TCRs were identified by differential abundance testing using productive amino-acid clonotypes, minimum total count 5 and alpha 0.1. Repertoire overlap between compartments was quantified with the Jaccard Index and Morisita Overlap Index. TCR beta CDR3s were clustered by GLIPH together with public tetramer-defined viral CDR3s, and at least three viral sequences plus V-gene enrichment were required for viral motifs. The clones in this table, taken by TCRdb from immuneACCESS, are in-frame only. Not every clone is retained; where verified, under half of the shortfall comes from an unresolved V gene, and the cause of the rest is unknown. The V and J calls and clone size come from that table; D and trimming were worked out from the DNA. The sample contains 35,000 to 40,000 clones, around nine tenths of them found a single time. Around 2.9% of the sample comes from the top ten.

The V and J genes are TRBV14 and TRBJ1-1; confidence is insufficient to name the D gene. The TCR was taken from a woman between 35 and 75 years old with stage I lung adenocarcinoma. This specimen was peripheral blood, taken before any cancer treatment. The DNA sequence reads TGTGCCAGCAGCTTCGGCATGAACACTGAAGCTTTCTTT. Translated, this gives CASSFGMNTEAFF.